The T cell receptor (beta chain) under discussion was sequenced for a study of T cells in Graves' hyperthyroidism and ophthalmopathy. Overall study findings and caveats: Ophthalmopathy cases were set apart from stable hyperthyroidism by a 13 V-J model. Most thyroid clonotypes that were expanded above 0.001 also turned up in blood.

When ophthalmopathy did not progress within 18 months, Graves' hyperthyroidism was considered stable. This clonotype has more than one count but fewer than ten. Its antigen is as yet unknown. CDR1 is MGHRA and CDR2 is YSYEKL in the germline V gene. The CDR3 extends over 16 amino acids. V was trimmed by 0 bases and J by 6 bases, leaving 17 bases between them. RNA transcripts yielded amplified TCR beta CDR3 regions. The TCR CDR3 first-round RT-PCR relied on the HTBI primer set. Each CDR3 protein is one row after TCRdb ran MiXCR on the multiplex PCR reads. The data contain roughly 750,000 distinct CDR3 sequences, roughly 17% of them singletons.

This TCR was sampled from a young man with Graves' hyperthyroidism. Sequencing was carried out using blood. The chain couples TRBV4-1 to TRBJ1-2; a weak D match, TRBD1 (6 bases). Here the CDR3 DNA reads TGCGCCAGCAGCCAAGATCCCAGGGGCTTTTTGGATGGCTACACCTTC. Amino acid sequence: CASSQDPRGFLDGYTF.